These T cell receptor beta chains were read from a single sample in a study of glioma-infiltrating T cells. MiXCR, run by TCRdb on the multiplex PCR reads, gives a single entry per CDR3 protein. In the table there are around 130,000 distinct CDR3 sequences, around 25% of which are singletons. The sample consisted of glioma tissue, nonneoplastic brain tissue, or PBMCs (not recorded which). All receptors derive from a human donor with low-grade glioma or glioblastoma, undergoing nonglioma brain surgery, or in good health (not recorded which). The conserved cysteine and the conserved F or W are not part of the CDR3 here.

cdr3_aa: ASTRWGYGYT
j_call: TRBJ1-2
v_call: TRBV7-2

cdr3_aa: SASRQGAQYNEQF
j_call: TRBJ2-1
v_call: TRBV20-1

cdr3_aa: ASSLRTVSYNEQF
j_call: TRBJ2-1
v_call: TRBV7-9

cdr3_aa: ASSYSWASSETQY
j_call: TRBJ2-5
v_call: TRBV6-6

cdr3_aa: ASSHTSINTEYSGRGYT
j_call: TRBJ1-2
v_call: TRBV27

cdr3_aa: ASRRPPDTQY
j_call: TRBJ2-3
v_call: TRBV2

cdr3_aa: ASSRQGGNSNTEAF
j_call: TRBJ1-1
v_call: TRBV18

cdr3_aa: ATSDAGTGGNQPQH
j_call: TRBJ1-5
v_call: TRBV24-1

cdr3_aa: ASSGQMNTEAF
j_call: TRBJ1-1
v_call: TRBV11-3

cdr3_aa: ASSLTGLDEQF
j_call: TRBJ2-1
v_call: TRBV5-1

cdr3_aa: ASSGPPNTEAF
j_call: TRBJ1-1
v_call: TRBV19

cdr3_aa: SVEFGQGYGYT
j_call: TRBJ1-2
v_call: TRBV29-1

cdr3_aa: ASRRQQGSTPQQF
j_call: TRBJ2-1
v_call: TRBV7-2

cdr3_aa: AFERGSTDTQY
j_call: TRBJ2-3
v_call: TRBV7-9

cdr3_aa: ASSSKPGGRTDTQY
j_call: TRBJ2-3
v_call: TRBV7-2

cdr3_aa: ASSPPVDWTSSYNSPLH
j_call: TRBJ1-6
v_call: TRBV3-1

cdr3_aa: ASSQVAGGELF
j_call: TRBJ2-2
v_call: TRBV3-1

cdr3_aa: ASSPKGTEAF
j_call: TRBJ1-1
v_call: TRBV18

cdr3_aa: AGSYQGRRGLRRYT
j_call: TRBJ1-2
v_call: TRBV4-1

cdr3_aa: ASSVAPAEAF
j_call: TRBJ1-1
v_call: TRBV10-2

cdr3_aa: SVTGNEKLF
j_call: TRBJ1-4
v_call: TRBV20-1

cdr3_aa: ASNRGDSNQPQH
j_call: TRBJ1-5
v_call: TRBV4-1

cdr3_aa: ASSWTSGETQY
j_call: TRBJ2-5
v_call: TRBV7-2

cdr3_aa: ASSLNLGTEAF
j_call: TRBJ1-1
v_call: TRBV5-5

cdr3_aa: ASSGNQETQY
j_call: TRBJ2-5
v_call: TRBV7-8

cdr3_aa: SARDKTSGDVDTQY
j_call: TRBJ2-3
v_call: TRBV20-1

cdr3_aa: ASSQEGEAF
j_call: TRBJ1-1
v_call: TRBV3-1

cdr3_aa: ASSLRLGTSGQETQY
j_call: TRBJ2-5
v_call: TRBV11-2

cdr3_aa: ASSYGTSPGTDTQY
j_call: TRBJ2-3
v_call: TRBV6-6

cdr3_aa: SAPLWGSYNEQF
j_call: TRBJ2-1
v_call: TRBV20-1

cdr3_aa: ASSPGTGSYEQF
j_call: TRBJ2-1
v_call: TRBV19

cdr3_aa: SARQSGGFAYNEQF
j_call: TRBJ2-1
v_call: TRBV20-1

cdr3_aa: AGSHGFVGGEKLF
j_call: TRBJ1-4
v_call: TRBV4-3

cdr3_aa: SARVGWSGELF
j_call: TRBJ2-2
v_call: TRBV20-1

cdr3_aa: ASSRGGALAGRTDTQY
j_call: TRBJ2-3
v_call: TRBV7-8

cdr3_aa: ASSTGRDRVFNQPQH
j_call: TRBJ1-5
v_call: TRBV19

cdr3_aa: ASSLKGLPTSSYNEQF
j_call: TRBJ2-1
v_call: TRBV7-6

cdr3_aa: ASSPTTGFSGNTIY
j_call: TRBJ1-3
v_call: TRBV12-3/TRBV12-4

cdr3_aa: ASSFLRPNSYNEQF
j_call: TRBJ2-1
v_call: TRBV27

cdr3_aa: ASSEDRGTEAF
j_call: TRBJ1-1
v_call: TRBV6-1

cdr3_aa: SAPTYREGSNQPQH
j_call: TRBJ1-5
v_call: TRBV20-1

cdr3_aa: ASSRTGRGNTEAF
j_call: TRBJ1-1
v_call: TRBV11-3

cdr3_aa: ASSAPEGVGWGEAF
j_call: TRBJ1-1
v_call: TRBV6-1

cdr3_aa: ASTWTAYSNQPQH
j_call: TRBJ1-5
v_call: TRBV6-1

cdr3_aa: ASSFSRGQETQY
j_call: TRBJ2-5
v_call: TRBV5-1

cdr3_aa: ASSYGASDLSNEQF
j_call: TRBJ2-1
v_call: TRBV6-2/TRBV6-3

cdr3_aa: ASSSQGGGELF
j_call: TRBJ2-2
v_call: TRBV7-2

cdr3_aa: SARVEYQETQY
j_call: TRBJ2-5
v_call: TRBV20-1

cdr3_aa: ASGAPQETQY
j_call: TRBJ2-5
v_call: TRBV18

cdr3_aa: ASSPSGGWADTQY
j_call: TRBJ2-3
v_call: TRBV7-2

cdr3_aa: ASSLYRQQETQY
j_call: TRBJ2-5
v_call: TRBV7-2

cdr3_aa: ASSLIPSGGAAGEQF
j_call: TRBJ2-1
v_call: TRBV7-3

cdr3_aa: ASSLAPGTGNTEAF
j_call: TRBJ1-1
v_call: TRBV11-2

cdr3_aa: ASSPDRANEKLF
j_call: TRBJ1-4
v_call: TRBV7-2